Listed below are T cell receptor beta chains from one sample, sequenced in a study of blood T cell repertoires in COVID-19. Profiled with immunoSEQ multiplex PCR; TCRdb holds only in-frame clones, not every one. Seen here are some 170,000 clones, under 90% observed once, and the top ten hold roughly 19%. The sequencing input was peripheral blood. All receptors derive from a woman of 80 years or more with acute or convalescent COVID-19. The CDR3 runs from the conserved cysteine through the conserved F or W. D genes are given only for firm matches. Size is omitted from some rows. Given values are once, few, many or a class for expanded clones.

size: -; D: -; length: 15; J: TRBJ2-7; V: TRBV5-3; DNA: TGTGCCAGAGGGGGGAAAAACAAAGGTACCTACGAGCAGTACTTC; CDR3: CARGGKNKGTYEQYF
size: -; D: -; length: 13; J: TRBJ2-7; V: TRBV5-1; DNA: TGCGCCAGCAAAGTCGAGGGTGCCTACGAGCAGTACTTC; CDR3: CASKVEGAYEQYF
size: -; D: -; length: 16; J: TRBJ1-3; V: TRBV19; DNA: TGTGCCAGTAGTATTCCCAGGGCCCCCTCTGGAAACACCATATATTTT; CDR3: CASSIPRAPSGNTIYF
size: -; D: -; length: 18; J: TRBJ1-6; V: TRBV4-1; DNA: TGCGCCAGCAGCCGTTTTACAGGCGAGAGCTCCTATAATTCACCCCTCCACTTT; CDR3: CASSRFTGESSYNSPLHF
size: -; D: -; length: 14; J: TRBJ2-7; V: TRBV9; DNA: TGTGCCAGCAGCGCGGGCCTAAATCAAAGGGGGCAGTACTTC; CDR3: CASSAGLNQRGQYF
size: -; D: -; length: 14; J: TRBJ1-1; V: TRBV29-1; DNA: TGCAGCGTTCGTGACAGGACCTGGAACACTGAAGCTTTCTTT; CDR3: CSVRDRTWNTEAFF
size: once; D: -; length: 18; J: TRBJ1-5; V: TRBV19; DNA: TGTGCCAGTAGTATAGATCCAGGGACATATACAAGCAATCAGCCCCAGCATTTT; CDR3: CASSIDPGTYTSNQPQHF
size: once; D: TRBD1; length: 16; J: TRBJ1-3; V: TRBV6-6; DNA: TGTGCCAGCAGTTACTGGGGGACAGGGGATGGAAACACCATATATTTT; CDR3: CASSYWGTGDGNTIYF
size: -; D: TRBD2; length: 14; J: TRBJ2-1; V: TRBV19; DNA: TGTGCCAGTAGTCCCGGGACTAGCGGGAGGGCGCAGTTCTTC; CDR3: CASSPGTSGRAQFF
size: -; D: -; length: 17; J: TRBJ2-7; V: TRBV11-3; DNA: TGTGCCAGCAGCTTAAATCTGGGAGCCGGGGGGCCCTTCGAGCAGTACTTC; CDR3: CASSLNLGAGGPFEQYF
size: -; D: TRBD2; length: 16; J: TRBJ2-7; V: TRBV7-6; DNA: TGTGCCAGCAGCCCGTTTTCGGGGGGAAACTCCTACGAGCAGTACTTC; CDR3: CASSPFSGGNSYEQYF
size: once; D: TRBD1; length: 15; J: TRBJ2-1; V: TRBV29-1; DNA: TGCAGCGTCCTTCTTCCGGGACAGGAATACAATGAGCAGTTCTTC; CDR3: CSVLLPGQEYNEQFF
size: -; D: TRBD1; length: 14; J: TRBJ1-6; V: TRBV7-3; DNA: TGTGCCAGCAGCTTCCTGGACAGGAATTCACCCCTCCACTTT; CDR3: CASSFLDRNSPLHF
size: -; D: -; length: 17; J: TRBJ2-1; V: TRBV28; DNA: TGTGCCAGCAGTTTATTAGCCGCGGCCGCTCCCTACAATGAGCAGTTCTTC; CDR3: CASSLLAAAAPYNEQFF
size: -; D: -; length: 16; J: TRBJ1-2; V: TRBV19; DNA: TGTGCCAGTAGTATTTCACCGCGGGTCCAAGTCTATGGCTACACCTTC; CDR3: CASSISPRVQVYGYTF
size: -; D: TRBD1; length: 20; J: TRBJ2-7; V: TRBV27; DNA: TGTGCCAGCAGACTAACCGGGACAGGGTTTTTCGATTCCCAGGCGGGCGAGCAGTACTTC; CDR3: CASRLTGTGFFDSQAGEQYF
size: once; D: -; length: 14; J: TRBJ1-2; V: TRBV7-2; DNA: TGTGCCAGCAGCTTAACAGGTCTGGTCTACGGCTACACCTTC; CDR3: CASSLTGLVYGYTF
size: -; D: -; length: 13; J: TRBJ1-6; V: TRBV12-3/TRBV12-4; DNA: TGTGCCAGCAGCCGCCCGCCGGATTCACCCCTCCACTTT; CDR3: CASSRPPDSPLHF
size: -; D: TRBD2; length: 15; J: TRBJ2-1; V: TRBV29-1; DNA: TGCAGCGTAGGAGGGGGACTAGCGTTGAGCAATGAGCAGTTCTTC; CDR3: CSVGGGLALSNEQFF
size: few; D: -; length: 16; J: TRBJ2-1; V: TRBV18; DNA: TGTGCCAGCTCTCCACCGGGACTCTACTCCTACAATGAGCAGTTCTTC; CDR3: CASSPPGLYSYNEQFF
size: -; D: -; length: 11; J: TRBJ1-4; V: TRBV2; DNA: TGTGCCAGCAGCCCCAAAGAAAAACTGTTTTTT; CDR3: CASSPKEKLFF
size: -; D: TRBD1; length: 15; J: TRBJ1-5; V: TRBV28; DNA: TGTGCCAGCCTCTTAGGACAGGGTGGCAATCAGCCCCAGCATTTT; CDR3: CASLLGQGGNQPQHF
size: -; D: TRBD1; length: 13; J: TRBJ1-1; V: TRBV3-1/TRBV3-2; DNA: TGTGCCAGCAGACGACAGGGTTACACTGAAGCTTTCTTT; CDR3: CASRRQGYTEAFF
size: -; D: TRBD1; length: 15; J: TRBJ2-3; V: TRBV29-1; DNA: TGCAGCGCCCTAGCTTGGACAGGGGGCTCAGATACGCAGTATTTT; CDR3: CSALAWTGGSDTQYF
size: -; D: -; length: 13; J: TRBJ2-7; V: TRBV11-3; DNA: TGTGCCAGCAGCATCGACAGTACCTACGAGCAGTACTTC; CDR3: CASSIDSTYEQYF
size: -; D: TRBD2; length: 17; J: TRBJ2-6; V: TRBV19; DNA: TGTGCCAGTAGAACTAGCGGGGGGGCTTATGGGGCCAACGTCCTGACTTTC; CDR3: CASRTSGGAYGANVLTF
size: -; D: TRBD1; length: 16; J: TRBJ2-5; V: TRBV7-3; DNA: TGTGCCAGCAGCCCCCGTCGACAGGGCAACGGAGAGACCCAGTACTTC; CDR3: CASSPRRQGNGETQYF